This T cell receptor (beta chain) is drawn from a study of blood T cell repertoires in COVID-19. Study-level background: Samples came from the United States, Italy and Spain, spanning acute and convalescent COVID-19.

This CDR3 has 15 residues. Germline V gives CDR1 MNHEY, CDR2 SMNVEV (reference sequence). V dropped 5 bases and J dropped 1 base, with 12 bases sitting between them. Per the original methods: Reference gene primer amplification gave estimated nucleated cell counts. TCRdb's table, derived via immunoSEQ multiplex PCR, lists solely in-frame clones and lacks some. The V and J calls and clone size come from that table; D and trimming were worked out from the DNA. Of 100,000 to 150,000 clones in the sample, nearly 90% were seen once. The rearrangement uses TRBV27 and TRBJ2-1; D not resolved. This clonotype was obtained from a woman of 80 years or more with acute or convalescent COVID-19. The specimen sequenced was peripheral blood. This chain's CDR3 is CASSPGYLSYNEQFF. DNA for the CDR3: TGTGCCAGCAGTCCCGGGTATTTGTCCTACAATGAGCAGTTCTTC.